The sequence of this T cell receptor beta chain was determined in a study of vaccination effects on CD4 cells after COVID-19. Peptide-pool stimulation followed by sequencing identified expanded antigen-specific CD4+ clonotypes in the ViraFEST assay. Isolating CD4+ T cells followed about 11 days of culture. This individual tested PCR-positive for SARS-CoV-2 infection between March and December 2020. The trim removed 4 bases at V and 5 bases at J, leaving 8 bases unmatched. Germline V gives CDR1 SGDLS, CDR2 YYNGEE. The CDR3 contains 17 residues. Produced via immunoSEQ multiplex PCR; TCRdb's table is partial and in-frame only. The sample lists about 70,000 clones; around 70% were seen once. Comments on this clone: Antigen unknown.

The clonotype originates from a human donor who had a prior SARS-CoV-2 infection. The specimen was CD4+ T cells from PBMCs cultured with HIV peptides, collected before COVID-19 vaccination. Documented subset: HIV-1 Nef peptide pool negative control/reference culture. The chain couples TRBV9 to TRBJ2-5, with 16 positions matching TRBD2. The CDR3 nucleotides are TGTGCCAGCAGCTCCGGGACTAGCGGGAGGGCCGGCGAGACCCAGTACTTC. It encodes CASSSGTSGRAGETQYF.